A selection of T cell receptor beta chains follows, all from one sample in a study of cytomegalovirus exposure and HLA in healthy donors. Profiling relied on immunoSEQ multiplex PCR, and the TCRdb table lists in-frame clones only, not all of them. The sample has some 200,000 clones; roughly 12% are singletons. The source material was PBMCs. The receptors shown here come from a man aged 50 to 60 in good health and CMV-seropositive. CDR3s leave out the opening cysteine and the closing phenylalanine or tryptophan. Part of the rows lack a size; the others show once, few, many or a class for expanded clones.

abundance	j_gene	len	v_gene	CDR3aa
NA	TRBJ2-1	12	TRBV6-5	ASTKTGGWNEQF
few	TRBJ2-3	12	TRBV5-1	ASSWWGGTDTQY
NA	TRBJ1-4	15	TRBV27	ASSHRDRGITNEKLF
NA	TRBJ2-5	9	TRBV20-1	SATGGQTQY
NA	NA	12	TRBV6-5	ASSADRGPYEQY
few	TRBJ1-6	11	TRBV30	AWAGGYNSPLH
once	TRBJ2-7	11	TRBV4-2	ASSQDRGRDRY
few	TRBJ2-2	14	TRBV5-1	ASSHRTGGEAGELF
NA	TRBJ1-1	10	TRBV6-6	ASSSAGTEAF
few	TRBJ2-1	11	TRBV6-6	ASSYDRYNEQF
NA	TRBJ2-7	13	TRBV4-3	ASSQTQGSSYEQY
NA	TRBJ2-3	12	TRBV6-5	ASSFGASTDTQY
NA	TRBJ2-3	12	TRBV28	ASSSPGLSDTQY
few	TRBJ2-3	12	TRBV6-5	ASRASATPDTQY
NA	TRBJ2-5	16	TRBV7-6	ASSLVPTSGSTQETQY
NA	TRBJ2-2	12	TRBV6-5	ASRTRANTGELF
NA	TRBJ1-6	15	TRBV7-6	ASSLRWGGQSNSPLH
NA	TRBJ1-1	13	TRBV4-3	ASSPQTGGNTEAF
many	TRBJ2-2	14	TRBV4-3	ASSLDSVSNTGELF
NA	TRBJ2-7	12	TRBV2	ASSYRDSGAEQY
NA	TRBJ1-5	12	TRBV6-5	ATRASGETQPQH
few	TRBJ2-7	13	TRBV4-1	ASSQLGTGGTEQY
NA	TRBJ2-5	9	TRBV5-6	ARHRDKTQY
NA	TRBJ2-2	11	TRBV19	ASSIDMLGELF
NA	TRBJ1-2	16	TRBV15	ATSKDRLSRRSTYGYT
few	TRBJ2-1	14	TRBV7-2	ASSLRRAGGHNEQF
NA	TRBJ1-2	13	TRBV5-1	ASSLNAGADYGYT
NA	TRBJ1-4	15	TRBV4-1	ASSQMLGAASNEKLF
few	TRBJ2-7	14	TRBV4-1	ASSRIPLAGAYEQY
NA	TRBJ1-5	14	TRBV10-2	ATSRRLGATNQPQH
NA	TRBJ2-7	12	TRBV7-6	ASSPPRVPYEQY
NA	TRBJ2-2	13	TRBV9	ASVRGWGGTGELF
few	TRBJ2-3	13	TRBV5-4	ASSSPGHHTDTQY
NA	TRBJ1-1	17	TRBV4-1	ASSPAGTGGVGMNTEAF
few	TRBJ1-1	13	TRBV9	ASSVGTGNPTEAF
many	TRBJ2-2	15	TRBV5-4	ASSLGGVEKGTGELF